The source of this T cell receptor beta chain is a study of PD-1 blockade in mismatch repair-deficient tumors. Study as a whole: Patients had eleven to twelve mismatch repair-deficient cancer types and were previously treated and progressing. Study-wide results and limits: Tumor-resident clones, often absent from pretreatment blood, expanded after pembrolizumab and then contracted.

Trimming removed 2 bases from V and 6 bases from J; junction bases left unmatched: 2. Germline CDR1 GTSNPN, CDR2 SVGIG (reference sequence). The CDR3 covers 13 residues. PCR or immunohistochemistry showed mismatch repair deficiency in every enrolled patient. TCRs were sequenced from a few patients responding to pembrolizumab. In this sample, this clone turned up once. Its antigen is as yet unknown. Sequencing used immunoSEQ multiplex PCR; TCRdb keeps in-frame clones, though not all of them. The data contain around 100,000 clones, roughly 80% of them singletons. The source of this sequence is an adult with mismatch repair-deficient cancer. The chain is built from TRBV30 and TRBJ2-3; 10 positions match TRBD2. Sequencing used peripheral blood, obtained 60 weeks after starting pembrolizumab. The CDR3 nucleotides are TGTGCCTGGAGTCTAGCGGGAGCTGATACGCAGTATTTT. The encoded protein is CAWSLAGADTQYF.